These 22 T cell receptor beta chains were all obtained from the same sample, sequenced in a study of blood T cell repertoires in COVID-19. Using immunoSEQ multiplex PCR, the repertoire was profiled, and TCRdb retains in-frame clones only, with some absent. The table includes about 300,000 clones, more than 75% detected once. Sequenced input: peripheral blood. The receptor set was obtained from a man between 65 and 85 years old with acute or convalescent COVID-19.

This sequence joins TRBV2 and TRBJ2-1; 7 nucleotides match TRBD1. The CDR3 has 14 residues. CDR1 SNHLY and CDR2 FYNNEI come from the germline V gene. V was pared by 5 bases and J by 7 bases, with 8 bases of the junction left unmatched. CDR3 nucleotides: TGTGCCAGCAGTACCTCGACAGGGTGGAATGAGCAGTTCTTC. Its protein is CASSTSTGWNEQFF.

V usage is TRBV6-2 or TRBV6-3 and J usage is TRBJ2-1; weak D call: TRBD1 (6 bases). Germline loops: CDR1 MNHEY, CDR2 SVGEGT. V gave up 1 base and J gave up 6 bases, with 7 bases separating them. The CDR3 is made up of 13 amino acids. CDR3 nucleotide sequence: TGTGCCAGCAGTTACTTACAGGGCAATGAGCAGTTCTTC. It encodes CASSYLQGNEQFF.

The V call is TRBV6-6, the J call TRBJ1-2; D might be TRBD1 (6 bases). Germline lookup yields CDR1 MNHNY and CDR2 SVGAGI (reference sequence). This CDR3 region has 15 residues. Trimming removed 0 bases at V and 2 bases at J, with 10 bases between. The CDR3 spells CASSYSGATNYGYTF. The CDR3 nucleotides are TGTGCCAGCAGTTACTCGGGGGCCACCAACTATGGCTACACCTTC.

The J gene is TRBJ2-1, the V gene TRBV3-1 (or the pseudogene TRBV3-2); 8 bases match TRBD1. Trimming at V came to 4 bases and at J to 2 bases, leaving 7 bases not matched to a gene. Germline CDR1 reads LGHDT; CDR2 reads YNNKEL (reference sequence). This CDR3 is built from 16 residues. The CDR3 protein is CASSRMTGVTYNEQFF. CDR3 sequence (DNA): TGTGCCAGCAGCCGTATGACAGGGGTCACCTACAATGAGCAGTTCTTC.

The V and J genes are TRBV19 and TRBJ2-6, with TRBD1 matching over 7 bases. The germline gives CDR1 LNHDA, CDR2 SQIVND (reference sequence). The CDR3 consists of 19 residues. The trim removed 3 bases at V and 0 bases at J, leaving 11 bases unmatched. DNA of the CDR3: TGTGCCAGTAGTATGGTAGGGACAGCGACATACTCTGGGGCCAACGTCCTGACTTTC. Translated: CASSMVGTATYSGANVLTF.

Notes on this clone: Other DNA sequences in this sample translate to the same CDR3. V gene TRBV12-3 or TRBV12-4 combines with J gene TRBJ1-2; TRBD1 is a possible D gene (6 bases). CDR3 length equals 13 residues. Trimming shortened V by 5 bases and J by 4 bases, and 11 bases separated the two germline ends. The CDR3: CASSPGQIYGYTF. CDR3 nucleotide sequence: TGTGCCAGCAGTCCAGGACAGATCTATGGCTACACCTTC.

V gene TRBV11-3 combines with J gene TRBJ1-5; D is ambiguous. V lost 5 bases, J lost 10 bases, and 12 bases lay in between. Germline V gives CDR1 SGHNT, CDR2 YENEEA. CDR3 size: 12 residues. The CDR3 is CASSPSLYPQHF. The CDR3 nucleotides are TGTGCCAGCAGCCCGTCCCTTTATCCCCAGCATTTT.

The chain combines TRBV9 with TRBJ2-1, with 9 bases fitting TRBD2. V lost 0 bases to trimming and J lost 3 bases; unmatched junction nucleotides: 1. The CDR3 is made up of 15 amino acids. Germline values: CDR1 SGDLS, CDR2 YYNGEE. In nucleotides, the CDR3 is TGTGCCAGCAGCGTAGAACTAGCGGGCTACAATGAGCAGTTCTTC. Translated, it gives CASSVELAGYNEQFF. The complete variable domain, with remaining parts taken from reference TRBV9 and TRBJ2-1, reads DSGVTQTPKHLITATGQRVTLRCSPRSGDLSVYWYQQSLDQGLQFLIQYYNGEERAKGNILERFSAQQFPDLHSELNLSSLELGDSALYFCASSVELAGYNEQFFGPGTRLTVL.

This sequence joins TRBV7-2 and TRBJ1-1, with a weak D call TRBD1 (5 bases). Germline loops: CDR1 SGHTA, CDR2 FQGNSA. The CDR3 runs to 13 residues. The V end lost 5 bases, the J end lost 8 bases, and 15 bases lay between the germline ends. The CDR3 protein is CASSPQAGGEAFF. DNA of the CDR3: TGTGCCAGCAGCCCTCAGGCGGGGGGGGAAGCTTTCTTT.

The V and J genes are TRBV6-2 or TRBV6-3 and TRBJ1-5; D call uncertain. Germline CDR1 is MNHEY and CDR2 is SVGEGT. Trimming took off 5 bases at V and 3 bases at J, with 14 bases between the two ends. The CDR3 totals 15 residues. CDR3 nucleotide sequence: TGTGCCAGCAGTCCCACCCGGGTCCCCAATCAGCCCCAGCATTTT. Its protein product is CASSPTRVPNQPQHF.

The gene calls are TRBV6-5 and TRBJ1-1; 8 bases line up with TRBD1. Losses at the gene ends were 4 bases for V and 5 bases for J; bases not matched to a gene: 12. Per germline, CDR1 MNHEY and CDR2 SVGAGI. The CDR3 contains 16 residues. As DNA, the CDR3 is TGTGCCAGCAGTTGGGGACAGGCCCCCGGGAGGACTGAAGCTTTCTTT. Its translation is CASSWGQAPGRTEAFF.

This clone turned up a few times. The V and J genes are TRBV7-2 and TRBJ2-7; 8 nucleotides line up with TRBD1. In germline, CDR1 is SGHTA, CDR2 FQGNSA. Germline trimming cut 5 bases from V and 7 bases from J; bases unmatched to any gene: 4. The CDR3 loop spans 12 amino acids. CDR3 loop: CASSARGREQYF. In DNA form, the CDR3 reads TGTGCCAGCAGCGCCAGGGGGCGGGAGCAGTACTTC.

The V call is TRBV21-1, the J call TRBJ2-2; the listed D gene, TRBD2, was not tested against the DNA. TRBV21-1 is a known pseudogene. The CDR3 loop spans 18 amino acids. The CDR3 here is CASSKGKLAGVYTGELFF. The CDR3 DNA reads TGTGCCAGCAGCAAAGGGAAACTAGCGGGAGTGTACACCGGGGAGCTGTTTTTT.

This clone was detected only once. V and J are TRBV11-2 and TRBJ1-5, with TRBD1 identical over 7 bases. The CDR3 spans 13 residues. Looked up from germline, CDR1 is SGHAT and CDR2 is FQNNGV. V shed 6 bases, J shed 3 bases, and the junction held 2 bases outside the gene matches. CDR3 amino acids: CASRQGINQPQHF. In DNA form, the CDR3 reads TGTGCCAGCAGACAGGGGATCAATCAGCCCCAGCATTTT. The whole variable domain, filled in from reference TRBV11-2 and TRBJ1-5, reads EAGVAQSPRYKIIEKRQSVAFWCNPISGHATLYWYQQILGQGPKLLIQFQNNGVVDDSQLPKDRFSAERLKGVDSTLKIQPAKLEDSAVYLCASRQGINQPQHFGDGTRLSIL.

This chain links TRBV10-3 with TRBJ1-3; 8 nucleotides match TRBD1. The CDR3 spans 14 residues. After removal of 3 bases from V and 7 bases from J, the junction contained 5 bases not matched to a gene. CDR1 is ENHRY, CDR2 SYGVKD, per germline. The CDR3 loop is CAISDQQGANTIYF. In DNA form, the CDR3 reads TGTGCCATCAGTGATCAGCAGGGGGCGAACACCATATATTTT.

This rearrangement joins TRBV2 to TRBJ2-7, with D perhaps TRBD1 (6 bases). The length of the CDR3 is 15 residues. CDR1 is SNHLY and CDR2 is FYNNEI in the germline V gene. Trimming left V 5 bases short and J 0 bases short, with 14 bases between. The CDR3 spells CASSLQGRSSYEQYF. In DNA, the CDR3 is TGTGCCAGCAGTTTACAGGGCAGGTCCTCCTACGAGCAGTACTTC.

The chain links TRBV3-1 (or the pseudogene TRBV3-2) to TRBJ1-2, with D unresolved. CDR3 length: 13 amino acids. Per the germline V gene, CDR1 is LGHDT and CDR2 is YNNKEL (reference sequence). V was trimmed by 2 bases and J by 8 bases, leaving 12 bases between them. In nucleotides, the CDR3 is TGTGCCAGCAGCCAATCCGGGGAGGTGGGCTACACCTTC. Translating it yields CASSQSGEVGYTF.

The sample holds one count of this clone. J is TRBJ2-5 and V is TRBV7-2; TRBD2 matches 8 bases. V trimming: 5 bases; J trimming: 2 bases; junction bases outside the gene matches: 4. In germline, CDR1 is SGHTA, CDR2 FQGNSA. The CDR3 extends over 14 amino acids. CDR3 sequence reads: CASSASGLQETQYF. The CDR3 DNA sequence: TGTGCCAGCAGCGCTAGCGGGTTACAAGAGACCCAGTACTTC.

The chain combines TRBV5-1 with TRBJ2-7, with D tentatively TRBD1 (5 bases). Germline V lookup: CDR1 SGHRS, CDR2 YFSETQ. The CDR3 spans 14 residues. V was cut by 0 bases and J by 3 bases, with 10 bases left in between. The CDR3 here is CASSLEGRDYEQYF. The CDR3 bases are TGCGCCAGCAGCTTGGAGGGCAGGGACTACGAGCAGTACTTC.

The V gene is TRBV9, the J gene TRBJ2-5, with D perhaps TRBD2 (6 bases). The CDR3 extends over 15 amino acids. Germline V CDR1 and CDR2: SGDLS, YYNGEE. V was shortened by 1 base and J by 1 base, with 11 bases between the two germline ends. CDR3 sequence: CASSVTGGTQETQYF. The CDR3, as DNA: TGTGCCAGCAGCGTAACGGGCGGGACCCAAGAGACCCAGTACTTC. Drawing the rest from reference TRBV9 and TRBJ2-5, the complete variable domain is DSGVTQTPKHLITATGQRVTLRCSPRSGDLSVYWYQQSLDQGLQFLIQYYNGEERAKGNILERFSAQQFPDLHSELNLSSLELGDSALYFCASSVTGGTQETQYFGPGTRLLVL.

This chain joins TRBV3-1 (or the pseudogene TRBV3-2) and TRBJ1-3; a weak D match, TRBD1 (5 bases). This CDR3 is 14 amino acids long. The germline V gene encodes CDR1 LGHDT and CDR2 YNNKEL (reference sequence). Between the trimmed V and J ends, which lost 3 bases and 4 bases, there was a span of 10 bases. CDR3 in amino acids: CASSHGGAGNTIYF. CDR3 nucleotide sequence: TGTGCCAGCAGCCATGGAGGGGCAGGAAACACCATATATTTT.

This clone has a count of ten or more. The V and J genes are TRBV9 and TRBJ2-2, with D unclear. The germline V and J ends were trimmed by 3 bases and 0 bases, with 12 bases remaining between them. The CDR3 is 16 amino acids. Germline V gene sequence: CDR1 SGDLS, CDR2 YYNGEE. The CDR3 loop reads CASSGSRVTNTGELFF. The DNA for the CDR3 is TGTGCCAGCAGCGGGAGCCGGGTGACGAACACCGGGGAGCTGTTTTTT.